These T cell receptor beta chains were read from a single sample in a study of blood T cells in healthy people across ages. TCRdb re-derived calls from the 5' RACE reads in MiXCR, one entry per CDR3 protein. Of some 690,000 distinct CDR3 sequences listed, about a fifth are singletons. Source material: blood. All receptors derive from a man in his 70s in good health. Both conserved end residues are part of each CDR3. The D gene is left open where the match is weak. The size of a clone is reported for some rows only, either as once, few or many, or as a class for expanded clones.

TRBJ1-2 NA NA TRBV19 CASSSAGPPGYGYTF TGTGCCAGTAGTTCCGCCGGGCCCCCTGGCTATGGCTACACCTTC
TRBJ2-2 NA once TRBV27 CASTLMNSKNTGELFF TGTGCCAGTACTCTCATGAACAGTAAAAACACCGGGGAGCTGTTTTTT
TRBJ1-2 TRBD1 few TRBV29-1 CSGATGDYGYTF TGCAGCGGTGCGACAGGGGACTATGGCTACACCTTC
TRBJ1-2 TRBD1 few TRBV3-1 CASSQEVSATGGGYTF TGTGCCAGCAGCCAAGAGGTTTCAGCGACAGGGGGAGGCTACACCTTC
TRBJ2-7 NA few TRBV28 CASSLGVQSTYEQYF TGTGCCAGCAGTCTGGGGGTGCAGTCAACCTACGAGCAGTACTTC
TRBJ1-5 TRBD1 few TRBV24-1 CATRDFKGADQPQHF TGTGCCACCAGGGATTTTAAGGGGGCGGATCAGCCCCAGCATTTT
TRBJ2-1 NA few TRBV5-1 CASSLYDGQFF TGCGCCAGCAGCTTGTACGATGGGCAGTTCTTC
TRBJ1-3 NA few TRBV7-2 CASSLGLGGKAGNTIYF TGTGCCAGCAGCTTAGGGTTAGGGGGGAAGGCTGGAAACACCATATATTTT
TRBJ1-1 TRBD1 NA TRBV28 CASSPQGREAFF TGTGCCAGCAGTCCACAGGGGAGGGAAGCTTTCTTT
TRBJ1-2 NA NA TRBV14 CASSQGLVQGYGYTF TGTGCCAGCAGCCAAGGTCTTGTACAGGGATATGGCTACACCTTC
TRBJ2-5 NA NA TRBV7-2 CASSDKQGSETQYF TGTGCCAGCAGCGATAAACAGGGATCGGAGACCCAGTACTTC
TRBJ2-5 NA NA TRBV30 CAWSVRAEGTQYF TGTGCCTGGAGTGTACGGGCCGAGGGGACCCAGTACTTC
TRBJ2-5 NA few TRBV12-3/TRBV12-4 CASSLGLGTQETQYF TGTGCCAGCAGTTTAGGGTTGGGAACCCAAGAGACCCAGTACTTC
TRBJ1-5 NA NA TRBV12-3/TRBV12-4 CASSLRNSNQPQHF TGTGCCAGCAGTTTGAGGAATAGCAATCAGCCCCAGCATTTT
TRBJ2-3 NA few TRBV14 CASSQDGDTQYF TGTGCCAGCAGCCAAGATGGAGATACGCAGTATTTT
TRBJ2-1 NA NA TRBV5-1 CASSLASGTGPYEQFF TGCGCCAGCAGCTTGGCCAGCGGGACAGGCCCCTATGAGCAGTTCTTC
TRBJ2-3 TRBD2 few TRBV14 CASSQVVLAGGTDTQYF TGTGCCAGCAGCCAAGTTGTTTTAGCGGGAGGTACAGATACGCAGTATTTT
TRBJ1-1 NA few TRBV12-3/TRBV12-4 CASSDGVVTGTEAFF TGTGCCAGCAGTGACGGGGTAGTTACGGGCACTGAAGCTTTCTTT
TRBJ2-1 NA few TRBV18 CASSPSQGSSEQFF TGTGCCAGCTCACCATCGCAGGGGAGCAGTGAGCAGTTCTTC
TRBJ1-5 TRBD1 few TRBV5-6 CASSPRTGINQPQHF TGTGCCAGCAGCCCACGGACAGGGATAAATCAGCCCCAGCATTTT
TRBJ2-7 NA few TRBV10-3 CAISTVAYEQYF TGTGCCATCAGTACGGTCGCCTACGAGCAGTACTTC
TRBJ2-4 NA few TRBV5-1 CASSLAGLKNIQYF TGCGCCAGCAGCTTGGCGGGGCTCAAAAACATTCAGTACTTC
TRBJ2-5 NA many TRBV5-1 CASSPGWGETQYF TGCGCCAGCAGCCCCGGGTGGGGTGAGACCCAGTACTTC
TRBJ2-7 NA few TRBV5-4 CASTRAGFMDEQYF TGTGCCAGCACCCGGGCAGGGTTTATGGACGAGCAGTACTTC
TRBJ2-3 TRBD2 NA TRBV12-3/TRBV12-4 CASSFRTPVAGAADTQYF TGTGCCAGCAGTTTCCGGACTCCGGTGGCGGGAGCGGCAGATACGCAGTATTTT
TRBJ1-5 NA NA TRBV12-3/TRBV12-4 CASTPWGNQPQHF TGTGCCAGCACCCCCTGGGGGAATCAGCCCCAGCATTTT
TRBJ2-2 TRBD2 NA TRBV24-1 CATMGTSGRANTGELFF TGTGCCACCATGGGGACTAGCGGGAGGGCTAACACCGGGGAGCTGTTTTTT
TRBJ2-3 TRBD2 few TRBV20-1 CSANRQGLGTDTQYF TGCAGTGCCAACAGACAAGGACTAGGGACAGATACGCAGTATTTT
TRBJ1-4 NA NA TRBV24-1 CATSDNGGGGSGEKLFF TGTGCCACCAGTGACAACGGTGGTGGGGGATCTGGAGAAAAACTGTTTTTT
TRBJ2-5 NA many TRBV18 CASSRTGAQETQYF TGTGCCAGCTCACGGACCGGGGCTCAAGAGACCCAGTACTTC
TRBJ1-2 NA many TRBV3-1 CASSRLDGYTF TGTGCCAGCAGCCGACTTGACGGCTACACCTTC
TRBJ1-4 TRBD1 few TRBV12-3/TRBV12-4 CASSMTGSGSKLFF TGTGCCAGCAGTATGACAGGGTCGGGTTCAAAACTGTTTTTT
TRBJ2-1 NA NA TRBV5-1 CASSLRGGPDEQFF TGCGCCAGCAGCTTGAGGGGGGGGCCCGATGAGCAGTTCTTC
TRBJ2-3 TRBD2 NA TRBV14 CAGSQDDPLLAGVQDTQYF TGTGCCGGCAGCCAAGATGACCCACTACTAGCGGGGGTGCAAGATACGCAGTATTTT
TRBJ1-3 TRBD1 NA TRBV4-1 CASSQDSGTGGRNTIYF TGCGCCAGCAGCCAAGACTCCGGGACAGGGGGCCGAAACACCATATATTTT
TRBJ2-4 NA few TRBV5-1 CASSLSLGTKNIRYF TGCGCCAGCAGCTTGAGCCTGGGGACCAAAAACATTCGGTACTTC
TRBJ1-1 NA many TRBV7-8 CASSFGTNTEAFF TGTGCCAGCAGCTTTGGAACGAACACTGAAGCTTTCTTT
TRBJ1-5 NA few TRBV29-1 CSVEDRVGQPQHF TGCAGCGTTGAAGATCGGGTGGGTCAGCCCCAGCATTTT
TRBJ2-2 NA NA TRBV30 CAWSPLAGELFF TGTGCCTGGAGTCCCCTTGCCGGGGAGCTGTTTTTT
TRBJ1-3 NA NA TRBV12-3/TRBV12-4 CASSYMRGSGNTIYF TGTGCCAGCAGTTATATGAGGGGCTCTGGAAACACCATATATTTT
TRBJ1-2 TRBD1 few TRBV28 CASSSGQGNNGYTF TGTGCCAGCAGTTCCGGACAGGGGAACAATGGCTACACCTTC
TRBJ2-7 NA NA TRBV14 CASSHFSGYEQYF TGTGCCAGCAGCCATTTTTCAGGCTACGAGCAGTACTTC
TRBJ2-5 TRBD2 few TRBV12-3/TRBV12-4 CASSLGTSGRWGETQYF TGTGCCAGCAGCCTCGGGACTAGCGGGAGGTGGGGGGAGACCCAGTACTTC
TRBJ2-5 TRBD2 NA TRBV5-1 CASTLAGGTDETQYF TGCGCCAGCACCTTAGCGGGGGGCACCGATGAGACCCAGTACTTC
TRBJ2-5 TRBD2 few TRBV27 CASSPGGAVETQYF TGTGCCAGCAGTCCCGGGGGGGCCGTTGAGACCCAGTACTTC
TRBJ1-2 TRBD1 few TRBV12-5 CASGNSGTGNYGYTF TGTGCTAGTGGCAACTCCGGGACAGGGAACTATGGCTACACCTTC
TRBJ2-1 TRBD1 few TRBV4-3 CASSQEDRETEQFF TGCGCCAGCAGCCAAGAGGACAGGGAGACTGAGCAGTTCTTC
TRBJ1-5 NA NA TRBV20-1 CSARDYEQGSNQPQHF TGCAGTGCTAGAGATTATGAACAGGGTAGTAATCAGCCCCAGCATTTT
TRBJ1-1 NA many TRBV20-1 CSARGGAGTEAFF TGCAGTGCCAGAGGCGGGGCTGGCACTGAAGCTTTCTTT
TRBJ2-7 TRBD2 NA TRBV20-1 CSASPLAGEPLDF TGCAGTGCTAGTCCCCTAGCGGGGGAACCGCTGGACTTC
TRBJ2-3 TRBD1 NA TRBV29-1 CSVPGQVTTDTQYF TGCAGCGTCCCGGGACAGGTGACCACAGATACGCAGTATTTT
TRBJ2-2 TRBD2 NA TRBV24-1 CATSDWTSGSAGELFF TGTGCCACCAGTGACTGGACTAGCGGGAGCGCCGGGGAGCTGTTTTTT
TRBJ2-7 NA NA TRBV5-1 CASRVQHGSYEQYF TGCGCCAGCAGAGTACAGCACGGCTCCTACGAGCAGTACTTC
TRBJ2-2 TRBD1 NA TRBV5-1 CANNRQGSDTGELFF TGCGCCAACAACAGACAGGGATCGGACACCGGGGAGCTGTTTTTT
TRBJ2-7 NA few TRBV6-5 CASRSAHEQYF TGTGCCAGCAGATCCGCCCACGAGCAGTACTTC
TRBJ2-2 NA NA TRBV5-1 CASSLRDINTGELFF TGCGCCAGCAGCTTGAGGGATATCAACACCGGGGAGCTGTTTTTT
TRBJ2-5 NA few TRBV7-9 CASSPGATQYF TGTGCCAGCAGCCCCGGTGCGACCCAGTACTTC